This T cell receptor beta chain was identified in a study of beta chain features in type 1 diabetes. Trimming stripped 4 bases from V and 2 bases from J, with 14 bases between. The V gene's germline CDR1 is MDHEN and CDR2 SYDVKM. This CDR3 is built from 15 residues. Sequencing targeted expressed TCRB transcripts, as all isolated RNA had been reverse transcribed. TCRdb keeps only in-frame clones here, not all; method: immunoSEQ multiplex PCR. The sample includes around 9,600 clones, 78% seen only once; the top ten take more than 1.3%. The receptor was isolated from a woman under 30 in good health. V gene TRBV28 combines with J gene TRBJ1-2, with D possibly being TRBD1 (5 bases). The sample consisted of Tregs from blood. The CDR3 region has the DNA TGTGCCAGCAGTTCGCCGGGGGTCCGAAACTATGGCTACACCTTC. It yields the protein CASSSPGVRNYGYTF.